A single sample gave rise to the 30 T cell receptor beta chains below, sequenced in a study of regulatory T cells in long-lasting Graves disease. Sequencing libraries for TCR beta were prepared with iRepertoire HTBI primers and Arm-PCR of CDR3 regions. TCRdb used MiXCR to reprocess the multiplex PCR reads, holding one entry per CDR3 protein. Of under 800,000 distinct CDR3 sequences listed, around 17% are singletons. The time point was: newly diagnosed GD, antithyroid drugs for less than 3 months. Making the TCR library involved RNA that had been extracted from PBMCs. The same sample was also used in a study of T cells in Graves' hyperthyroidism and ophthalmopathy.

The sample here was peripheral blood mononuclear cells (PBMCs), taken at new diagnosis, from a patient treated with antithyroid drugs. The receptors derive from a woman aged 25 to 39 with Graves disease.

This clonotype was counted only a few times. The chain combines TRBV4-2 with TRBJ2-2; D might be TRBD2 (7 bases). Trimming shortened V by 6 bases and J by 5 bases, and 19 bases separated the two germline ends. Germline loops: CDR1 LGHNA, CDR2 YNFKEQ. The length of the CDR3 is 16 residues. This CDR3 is CASSALRGGTTGELFF. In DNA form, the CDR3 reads TGTGCCAGCAGTGCGTTAAGGGGGGGGACGACCGGGGAGCTGTTTTTT.

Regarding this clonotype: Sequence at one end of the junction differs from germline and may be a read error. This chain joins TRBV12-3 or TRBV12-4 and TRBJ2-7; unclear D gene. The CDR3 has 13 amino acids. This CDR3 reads CVSSFQESYEQYF. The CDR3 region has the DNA TGTGTCAGCAGTTTTCAGGAGTCCTACGAGCAGTACTTC.

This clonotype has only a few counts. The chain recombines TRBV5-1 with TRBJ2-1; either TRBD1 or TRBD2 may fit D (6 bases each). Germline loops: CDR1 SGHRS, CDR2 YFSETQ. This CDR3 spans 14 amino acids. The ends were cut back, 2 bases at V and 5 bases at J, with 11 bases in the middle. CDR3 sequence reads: CASSFSGANNEQFF. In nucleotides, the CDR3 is TGCGCCAGCAGCTTTTCGGGGGCCAACAATGAGCAGTTCTTC.

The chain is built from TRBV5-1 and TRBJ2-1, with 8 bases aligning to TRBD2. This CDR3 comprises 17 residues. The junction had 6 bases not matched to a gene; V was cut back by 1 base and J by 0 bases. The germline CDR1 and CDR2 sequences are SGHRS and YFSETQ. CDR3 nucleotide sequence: TGCGCCAGCAGCTTGAGCGGGAGCGTTAGCTCCTACAATGAGCAGTTCTTC. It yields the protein CASSLSGSVSSYNEQFF.

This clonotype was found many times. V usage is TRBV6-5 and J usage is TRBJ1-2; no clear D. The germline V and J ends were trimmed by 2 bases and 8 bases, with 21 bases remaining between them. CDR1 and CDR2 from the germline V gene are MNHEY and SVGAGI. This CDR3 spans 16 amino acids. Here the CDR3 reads CASSYDGSGGRGGYTF. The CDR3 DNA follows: TGTGCCAGCAGTTACGATGGGTCCGGTGGCAGAGGGGGCTACACCTTC.

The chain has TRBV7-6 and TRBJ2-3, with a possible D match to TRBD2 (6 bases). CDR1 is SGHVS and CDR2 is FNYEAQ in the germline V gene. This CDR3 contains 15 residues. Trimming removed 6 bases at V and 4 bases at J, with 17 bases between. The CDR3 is CASSSIPRESDTQYF. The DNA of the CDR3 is TGTGCCAGCAGTTCGATTCCCCGGGAGTCAGATACGCAGTATTTT. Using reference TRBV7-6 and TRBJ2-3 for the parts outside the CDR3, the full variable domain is GAGVSQSPRYKVTKRGQDVALRCDPISGHVSLYWYRQALGQGPEFLTYFNYEAQQDKSGLPNDRFSAERPEGSISTLTIQRTEQRDSAMYRCASSSIPRESDTQYFGPGTRLTVL.

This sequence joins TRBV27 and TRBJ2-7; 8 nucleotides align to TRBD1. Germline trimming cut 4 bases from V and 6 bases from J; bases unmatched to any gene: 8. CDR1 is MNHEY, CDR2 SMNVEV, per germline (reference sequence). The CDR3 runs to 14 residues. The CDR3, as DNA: TGTGCCAGCAGTTCGGGGACAGGAATAGGCGAGCAGTACTTC. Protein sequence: CASSSGTGIGEQYF.

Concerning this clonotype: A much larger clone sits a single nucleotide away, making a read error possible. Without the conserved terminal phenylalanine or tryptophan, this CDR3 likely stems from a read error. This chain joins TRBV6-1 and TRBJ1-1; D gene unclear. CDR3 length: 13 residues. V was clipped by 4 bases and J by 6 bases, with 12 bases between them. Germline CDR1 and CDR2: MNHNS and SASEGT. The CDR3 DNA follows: TGTGCCAGCAGTGGTAGGGCTATCTCTGAAGCTTTCTCT. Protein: CASSGRAISEAFS.

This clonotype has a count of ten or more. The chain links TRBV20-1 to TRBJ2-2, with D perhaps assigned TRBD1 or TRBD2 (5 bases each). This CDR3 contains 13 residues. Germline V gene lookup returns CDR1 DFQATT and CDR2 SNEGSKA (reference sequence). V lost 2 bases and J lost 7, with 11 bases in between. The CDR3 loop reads CSARLGTGGELFF. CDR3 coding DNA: TGCAGTGCTAGATTAGGGACGGGCGGGGAGCTGTTTTTT.

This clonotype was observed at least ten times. The CDR3 loop is CASMGSPSYEQYF. For the CDR3, the DNA is TGTGCCAGCATGGGGTCCCCCTCCTACGAGCAGTACTTC. The chain employs TRBV6-1 and TRBJ2-7; D not certain. CDR1 is MNHNS and CDR2 is SASEGT in the germline V gene. Between the trimmed V and J ends, which lost 7 bases and 0 bases, there was a span of 10 bases. The CDR3 contains 13 residues.

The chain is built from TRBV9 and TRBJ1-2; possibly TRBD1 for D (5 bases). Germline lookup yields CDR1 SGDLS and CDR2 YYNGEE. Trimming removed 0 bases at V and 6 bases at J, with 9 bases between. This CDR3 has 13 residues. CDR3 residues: CASSVGGVDGYTF. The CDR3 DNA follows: TGTGCCAGCAGCGTAGGAGGGGTTGATGGCTACACCTTC.

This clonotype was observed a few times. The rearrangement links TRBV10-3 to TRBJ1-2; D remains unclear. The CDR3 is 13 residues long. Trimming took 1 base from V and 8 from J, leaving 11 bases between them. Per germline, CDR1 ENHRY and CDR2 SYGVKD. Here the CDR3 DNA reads TGTGCCATCAGTGAGTATGTCCCAAGCGGCTACACCTTC. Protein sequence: CAISEYVPSGYTF.

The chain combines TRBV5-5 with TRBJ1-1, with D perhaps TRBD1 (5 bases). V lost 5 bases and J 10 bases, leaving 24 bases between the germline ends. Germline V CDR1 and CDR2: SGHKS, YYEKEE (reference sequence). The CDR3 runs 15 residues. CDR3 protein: CASRTPGPMISGAFF. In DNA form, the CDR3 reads TGTGCCAGCAGGACCCCGGGACCTATGATTTCTGGAGCTTTCTTT. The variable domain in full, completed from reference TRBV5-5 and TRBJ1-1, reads DAGVTQSPTHLIKTRGQQVTLRCSPISGHKSVSWYQQVLGQGPQFIFQYYEKEERGRGNFPDRFSARQFPNYSSELNVNALLLGDSALYLCASRTPGPMISGAFFGQGTRLTVV.

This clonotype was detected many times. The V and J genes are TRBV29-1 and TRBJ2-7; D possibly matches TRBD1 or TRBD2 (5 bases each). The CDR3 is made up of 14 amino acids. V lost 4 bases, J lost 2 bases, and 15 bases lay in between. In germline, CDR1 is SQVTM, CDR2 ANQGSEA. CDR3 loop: CSVGGYLPPYEQYF. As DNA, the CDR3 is TGCAGCGTTGGGGGGTATCTCCCCCCCTACGAGCAGTACTTC.

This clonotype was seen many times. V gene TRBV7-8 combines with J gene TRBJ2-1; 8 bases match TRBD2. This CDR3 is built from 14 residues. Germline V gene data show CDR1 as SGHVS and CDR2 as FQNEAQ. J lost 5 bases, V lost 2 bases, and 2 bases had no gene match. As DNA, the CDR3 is TGTGCCAGCAGCTTATTGACTAGCGACAATGAGCAGTTCTTC. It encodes CASSLLTSDNEQFF.

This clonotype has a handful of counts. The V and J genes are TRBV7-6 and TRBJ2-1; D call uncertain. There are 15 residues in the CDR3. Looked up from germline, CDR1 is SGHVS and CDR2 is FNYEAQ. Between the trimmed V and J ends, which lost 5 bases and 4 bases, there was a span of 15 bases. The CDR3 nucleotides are TGTGCCAGCAGCCTCGTATCGCTAGTTTACAATGAGCAGTTCTTC. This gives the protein CASSLVSLVYNEQFF.

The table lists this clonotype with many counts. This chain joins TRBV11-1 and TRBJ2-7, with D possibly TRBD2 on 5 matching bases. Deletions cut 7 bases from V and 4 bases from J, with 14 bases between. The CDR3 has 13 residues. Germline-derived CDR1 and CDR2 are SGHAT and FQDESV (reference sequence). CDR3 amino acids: CASTQAVGYEQYF. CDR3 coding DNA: TGTGCCAGCACCCAAGCGGTAGGTTACGAGCAGTACTTC.

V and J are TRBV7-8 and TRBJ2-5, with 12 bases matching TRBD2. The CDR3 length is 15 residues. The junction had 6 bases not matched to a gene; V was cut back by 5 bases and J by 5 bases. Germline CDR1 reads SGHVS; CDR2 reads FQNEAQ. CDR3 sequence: CASSPLAGGPETQYF. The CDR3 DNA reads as TGTGCCAGCAGCCCCCTAGCGGGAGGGCCGGAGACCCAGTACTTC.

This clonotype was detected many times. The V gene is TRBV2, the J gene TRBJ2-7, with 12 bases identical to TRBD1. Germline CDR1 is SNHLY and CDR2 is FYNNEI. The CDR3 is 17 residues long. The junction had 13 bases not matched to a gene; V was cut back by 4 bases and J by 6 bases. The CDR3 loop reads CASSGDRGPHLEGEQYF. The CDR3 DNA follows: TGTGCCAGCAGTGGGGACAGGGGGCCCCACCTGGAAGGCGAGCAGTACTTC. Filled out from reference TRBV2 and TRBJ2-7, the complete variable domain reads EPEVTQTPSHQVTQMGQEVILRCVPISNHLYFYWYRQILGQKVEFLVSFYNNEISEKSEIFDDQFSVERPDGSNFTLKIRSTKLEDSAMYFCASSGDRGPHLEGEQYFGPGTRLTVT.

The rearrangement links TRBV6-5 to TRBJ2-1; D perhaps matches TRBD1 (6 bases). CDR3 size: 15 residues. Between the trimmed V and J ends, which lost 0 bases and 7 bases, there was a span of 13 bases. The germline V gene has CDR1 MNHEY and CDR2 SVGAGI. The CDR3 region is CASSYSRLGGNEQFF. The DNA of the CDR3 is TGTGCCAGCAGTTACTCCAGGTTAGGGGGAAATGAGCAGTTCTTC.

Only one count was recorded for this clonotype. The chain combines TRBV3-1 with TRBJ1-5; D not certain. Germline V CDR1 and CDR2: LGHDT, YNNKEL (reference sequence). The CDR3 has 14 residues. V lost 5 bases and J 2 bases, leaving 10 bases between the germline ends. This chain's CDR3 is CASSGLEGNQPQHF. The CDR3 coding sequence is TGTGCCAGCAGCGGCTTGGAGGGCAATCAGCCCCAGCATTTT.

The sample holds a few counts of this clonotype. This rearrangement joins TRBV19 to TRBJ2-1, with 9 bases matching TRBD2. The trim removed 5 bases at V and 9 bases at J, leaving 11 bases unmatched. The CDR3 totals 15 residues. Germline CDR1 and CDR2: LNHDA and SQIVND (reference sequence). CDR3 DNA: TGTGCCAGTAGTCAGAGTAGCGGGGGTAACGGTGAGCAGTTCTTC. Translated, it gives CASSQSSGGNGEQFF.

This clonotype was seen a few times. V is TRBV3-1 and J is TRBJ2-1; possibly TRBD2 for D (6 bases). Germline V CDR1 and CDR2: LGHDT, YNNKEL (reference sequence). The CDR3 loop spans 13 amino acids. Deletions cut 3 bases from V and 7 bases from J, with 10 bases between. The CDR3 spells CASSQVGGNEQFF. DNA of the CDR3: TGTGCCAGCAGCCAGGTGGGGGGAAATGAGCAGTTCTTC.

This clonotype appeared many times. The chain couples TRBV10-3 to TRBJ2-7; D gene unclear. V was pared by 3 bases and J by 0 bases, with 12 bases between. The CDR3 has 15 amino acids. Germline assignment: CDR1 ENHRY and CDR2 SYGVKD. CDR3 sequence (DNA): TGTGCCATCAGTGATGCGGATTCTAGCTCCTACGAGCAGTACTTC. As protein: CAISDADSSSYEQYF.

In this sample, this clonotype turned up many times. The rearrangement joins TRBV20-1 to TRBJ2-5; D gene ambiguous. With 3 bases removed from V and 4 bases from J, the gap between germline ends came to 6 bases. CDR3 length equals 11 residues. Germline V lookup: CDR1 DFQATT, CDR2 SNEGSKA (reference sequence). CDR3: CSARDGETQYF. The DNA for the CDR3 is TGCAGTGCTAGGGACGGAGAGACCCAGTACTTC.

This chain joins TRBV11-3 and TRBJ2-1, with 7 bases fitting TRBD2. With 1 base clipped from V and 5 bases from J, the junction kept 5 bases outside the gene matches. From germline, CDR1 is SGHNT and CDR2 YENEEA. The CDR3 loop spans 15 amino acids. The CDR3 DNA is TGTGCCAGCAGCTTAGGGGAGGGGTTGGACAATGAGCAGTTCTTC. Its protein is CASSLGEGLDNEQFF.

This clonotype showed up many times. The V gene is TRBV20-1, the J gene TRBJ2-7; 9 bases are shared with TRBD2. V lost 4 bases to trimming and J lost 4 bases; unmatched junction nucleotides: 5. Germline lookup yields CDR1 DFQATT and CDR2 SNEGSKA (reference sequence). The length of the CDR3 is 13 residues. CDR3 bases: TGCAGTGCTACCGGGACTAGCCGGTACGAGCAGTACTTC. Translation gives CSATGTSRYEQYF.

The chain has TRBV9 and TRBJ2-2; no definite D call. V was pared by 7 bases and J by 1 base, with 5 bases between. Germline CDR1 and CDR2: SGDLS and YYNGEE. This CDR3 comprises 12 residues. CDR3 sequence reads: CASAGNTGELFF. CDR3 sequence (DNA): TGTGCCAGCGCCGGGAACACCGGGGAGCTGTTTTTT. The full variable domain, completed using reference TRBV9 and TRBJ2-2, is DSGVTQTPKHLITATGQRVTLRCSPRSGDLSVYWYQQSLDQGLQFLIQYYNGEERAKGNILERFSAQQFPDLHSELNLSSLELGDSALYFCASAGNTGELFFGEGSRLTVL.

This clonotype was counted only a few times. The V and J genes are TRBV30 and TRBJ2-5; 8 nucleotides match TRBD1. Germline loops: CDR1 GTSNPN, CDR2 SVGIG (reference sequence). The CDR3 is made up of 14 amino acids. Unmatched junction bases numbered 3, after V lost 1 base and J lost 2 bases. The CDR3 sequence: CAWSARDRQETQYF. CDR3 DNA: TGTGCCTGGAGTGCGCGGGACAGGCAAGAGACCCAGTACTTC.

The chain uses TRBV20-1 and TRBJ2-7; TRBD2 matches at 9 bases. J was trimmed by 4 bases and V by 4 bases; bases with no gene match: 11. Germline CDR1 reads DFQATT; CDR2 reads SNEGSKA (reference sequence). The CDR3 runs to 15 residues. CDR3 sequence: CSANSGRSVLYEQYF. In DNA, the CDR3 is TGCAGTGCTAATAGCGGGAGAAGCGTCCTGTACGAGCAGTACTTC.